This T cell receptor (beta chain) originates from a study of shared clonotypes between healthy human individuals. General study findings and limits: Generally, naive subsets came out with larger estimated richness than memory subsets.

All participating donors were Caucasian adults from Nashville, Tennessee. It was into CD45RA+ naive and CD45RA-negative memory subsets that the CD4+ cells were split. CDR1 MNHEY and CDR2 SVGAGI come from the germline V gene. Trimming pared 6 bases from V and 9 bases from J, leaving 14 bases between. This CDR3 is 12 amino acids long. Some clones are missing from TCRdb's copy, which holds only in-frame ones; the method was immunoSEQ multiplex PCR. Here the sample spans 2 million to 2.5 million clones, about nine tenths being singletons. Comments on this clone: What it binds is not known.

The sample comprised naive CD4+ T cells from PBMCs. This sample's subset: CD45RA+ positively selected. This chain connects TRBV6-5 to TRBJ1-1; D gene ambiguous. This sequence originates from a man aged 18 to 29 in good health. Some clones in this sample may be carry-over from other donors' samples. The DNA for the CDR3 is TGTGCCAGCAGCCCCGCGTTAGGGCAAGCTTTCTTT. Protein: CASSPALGQAFF.